Included here is one T cell receptor (beta chain) sequence, with context. Its antigen is as yet unknown. The primer mix had 60 Vbeta and 13 Jbeta primers. Method: immunoSEQ multiplex PCR; TCRdb's copy keeps in-frame clones and lacks some. This sample has about 140,000 clones, with around 57% found just once. These data are taken from a study of cytomegalovirus exposure and HLA in healthy donors. General study points: A later analysis showed HLA-associated TCR beta chains outstripping equally common others in clonal expansion. Association of a missense DCLRE1C variant with TCR beta V- and J-gene trimming was reported in a later analysis. Previously analyzed data showed that most TCR beta V segments were productive at a frequency of about 87% or about 30%. Relative to the approximately 680-donor mean, N-insertions were reportedly fewer in an Asian-associated ancestry cluster in a later analysis.

The sample taken for sequencing was PBMCs. This TCR was recovered from a male donor in good health and CMV-seronegative.

CDR3 nucleotides: TGTGCCAGCAGTCCGCGACAGGGGGCCAACGTCCTGACTTTC. Translation gives CASSPRQGANVLTF. V is TRBV6-1 and J is TRBJ2-6, with TRBD1 as a possible D gene (5 bases). Germline values: CDR1 MNHNS, CDR2 SASEGT. This CDR3 contains 14 residues. V lost 5 bases to trimming and J lost 4 bases, with 9 bases between them.